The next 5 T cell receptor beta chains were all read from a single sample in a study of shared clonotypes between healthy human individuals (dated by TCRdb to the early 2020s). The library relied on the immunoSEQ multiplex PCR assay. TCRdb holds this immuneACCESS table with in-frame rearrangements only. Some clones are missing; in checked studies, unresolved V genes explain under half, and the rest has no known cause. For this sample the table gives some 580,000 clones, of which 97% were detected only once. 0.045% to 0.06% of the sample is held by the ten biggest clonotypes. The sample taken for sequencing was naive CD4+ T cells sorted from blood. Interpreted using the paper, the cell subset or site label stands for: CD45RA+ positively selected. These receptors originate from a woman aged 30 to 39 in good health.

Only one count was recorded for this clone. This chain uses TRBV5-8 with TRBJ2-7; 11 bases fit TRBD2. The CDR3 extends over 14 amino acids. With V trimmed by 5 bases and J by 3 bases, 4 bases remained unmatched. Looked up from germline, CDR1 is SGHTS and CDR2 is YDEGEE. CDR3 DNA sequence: TGTGCCAGCAGAACCGGGACTAGCGGCTACGAGCAGTACTTC. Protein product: CASRTGTSGYEQYF.

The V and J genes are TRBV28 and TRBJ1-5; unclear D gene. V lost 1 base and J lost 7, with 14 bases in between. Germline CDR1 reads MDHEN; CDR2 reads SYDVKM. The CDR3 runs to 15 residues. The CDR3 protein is CASSLSGLLGQPQHF. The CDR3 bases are TGTGCCAGCAGTTTATCCGGATTGCTGGGACAGCCCCAGCATTTT.

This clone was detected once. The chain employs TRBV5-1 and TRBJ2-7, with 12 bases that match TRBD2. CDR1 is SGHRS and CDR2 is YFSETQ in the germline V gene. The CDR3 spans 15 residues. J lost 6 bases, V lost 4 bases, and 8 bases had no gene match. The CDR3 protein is CASSQLAGGTLEQYF. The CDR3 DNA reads TGCGCCAGCAGCCAACTAGCGGGAGGTACCCTCGAGCAGTACTTC.

This CDR3 is CASSQGVSALQGDYEQYF. CDR3 nucleotides: TGTGCCAGCAGCCAAGGTGTATCGGCGCTCCAGGGGGACTACGAGCAGTACTTC. The genes are TRBV4-2 and TRBJ2-7; 7 bases match TRBD1. This CDR3 region has 18 residues. V lost 1 base and J lost 3; bases outside the gene matches: 15. Per germline, CDR1 LGHNA and CDR2 YNFKEQ.

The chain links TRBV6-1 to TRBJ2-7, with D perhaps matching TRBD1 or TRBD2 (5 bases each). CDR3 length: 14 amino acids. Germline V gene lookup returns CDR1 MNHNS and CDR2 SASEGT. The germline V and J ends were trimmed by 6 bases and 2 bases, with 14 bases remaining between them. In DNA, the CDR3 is TGTGCCAGCAGAACCGGGACCAAAGCCTACGAGCAGTACTTC. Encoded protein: CASRTGTKAYEQYF.